This passage covers 3 T cell receptor beta chains from one sample sequenced in a study of blood T cell repertoires in COVID-19. The table came from immunoSEQ multiplex PCR; TCRdb's copy has only in-frame clones and leaves some out. The sample includes 110,000 or so clones, 75% to 90% of them seen just once. Sequenced sample: peripheral blood. These TCRs come from a woman aged 55-70 years with COVID-19, enrolled during active disease.

The V call is TRBV7-9, the J call TRBJ1-1; possibly TRBD1 for D (5 bases). V lost 4 bases and J 4 bases, leaving 16 bases between the germline ends. Germline lookup yields CDR1 SEHNR and CDR2 FQNEAQ (reference sequence). This CDR3 is 15 amino acids long. The CDR3 DNA is TGTGCCAGCAGCTCTAATCGACAGAAGATCACTGAAGCTTTCTTT. Translation: CASSSNRQKITEAFF.

This chain links TRBV27 with TRBJ2-5; the match to TRBD2 covers 10 bases. There are 16 residues in the CDR3. Germline V gives CDR1 MNHEY, CDR2 SMNVEV (reference sequence). After removal of 8 bases from V and 3 bases from J, the junction contained 12 bases not matched to a gene. The CDR3 is CASSSAGGPWKETQYF. Here the CDR3 DNA reads TGTGCCAGCTCCTCAGCGGGGGGGCCCTGGAAAGAGACCCAGTACTTC.

The chain carries TRBV19 and TRBJ2-1; no clear D. V lost 3 bases, J lost 0 bases, and 3 bases lay in between. Germline V gene sequence: CDR1 LNHDA, CDR2 SQIVND (reference sequence). This CDR3 comprises 13 residues. The CDR3 DNA reads as TGTGCCAGTAGTATGAGCTCCTACAATGAGCAGTTCTTC. This gives the protein CASSMSSYNEQFF.